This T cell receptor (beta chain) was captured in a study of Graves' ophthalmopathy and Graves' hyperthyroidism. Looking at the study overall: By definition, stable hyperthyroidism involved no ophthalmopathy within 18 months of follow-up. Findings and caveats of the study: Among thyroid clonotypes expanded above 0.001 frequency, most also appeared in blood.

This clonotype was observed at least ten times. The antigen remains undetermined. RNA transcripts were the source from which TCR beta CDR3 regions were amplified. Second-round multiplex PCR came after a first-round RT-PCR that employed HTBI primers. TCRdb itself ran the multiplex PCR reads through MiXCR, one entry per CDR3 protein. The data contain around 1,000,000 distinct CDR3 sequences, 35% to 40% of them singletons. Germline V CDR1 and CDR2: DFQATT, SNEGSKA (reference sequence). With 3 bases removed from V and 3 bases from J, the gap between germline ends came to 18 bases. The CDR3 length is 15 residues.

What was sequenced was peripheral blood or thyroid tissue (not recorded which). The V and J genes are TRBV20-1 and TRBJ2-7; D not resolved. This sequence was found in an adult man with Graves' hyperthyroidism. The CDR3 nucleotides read TGCAGTGCTAGGCCTCGGAGTCAGCGATACTACGAGCAGTACTTC. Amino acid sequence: CSARPRSQRYYEQYF.